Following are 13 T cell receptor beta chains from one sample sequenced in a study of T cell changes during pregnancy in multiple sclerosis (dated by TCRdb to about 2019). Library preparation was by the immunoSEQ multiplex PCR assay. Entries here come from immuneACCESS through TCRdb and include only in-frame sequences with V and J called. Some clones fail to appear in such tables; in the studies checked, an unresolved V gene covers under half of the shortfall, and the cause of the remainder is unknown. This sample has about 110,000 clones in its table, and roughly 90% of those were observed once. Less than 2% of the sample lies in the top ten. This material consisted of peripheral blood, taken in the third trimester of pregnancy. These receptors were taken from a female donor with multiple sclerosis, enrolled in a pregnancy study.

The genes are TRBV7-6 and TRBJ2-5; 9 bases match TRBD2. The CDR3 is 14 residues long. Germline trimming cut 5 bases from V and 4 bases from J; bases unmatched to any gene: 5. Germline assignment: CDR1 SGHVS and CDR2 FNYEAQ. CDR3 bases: TGTGCCAGCAGCCTTCTAGCGGGGTCAGAGACCCAGTACTTC. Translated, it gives CASSLLAGSETQYF.

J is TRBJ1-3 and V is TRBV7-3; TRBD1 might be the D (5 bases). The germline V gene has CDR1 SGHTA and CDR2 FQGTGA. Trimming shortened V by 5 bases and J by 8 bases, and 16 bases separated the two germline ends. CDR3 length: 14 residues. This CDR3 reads CASSPSGHSDTIYF. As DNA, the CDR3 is TGTGCCAGCAGCCCATCCGGACATTCAGACACCATATATTTT.

CDR3 residues: CASSEVGRPLSGANVLTF. CDR3 in DNA: TGTGCCAGCAGTGAAGTTGGGAGGCCTTTATCTGGGGCCAACGTCCTGACTTTC. The chain is built from TRBV6-1 and TRBJ2-6; D perhaps matches TRBD2 (6 bases). The germline CDR1 and CDR2 sequences are MNHNS and SASEGT. The CDR3 length is 18 residues. Trimming pared 1 base from V and 1 base from J, leaving 14 bases between.

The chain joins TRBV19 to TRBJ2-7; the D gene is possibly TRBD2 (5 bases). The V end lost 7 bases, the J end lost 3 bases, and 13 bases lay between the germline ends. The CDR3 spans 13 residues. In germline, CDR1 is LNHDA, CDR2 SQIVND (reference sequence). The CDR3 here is CASIPGRGYEQYF. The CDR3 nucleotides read TGTGCCAGTATTCCCGGACGGGGCTACGAGCAGTACTTC.

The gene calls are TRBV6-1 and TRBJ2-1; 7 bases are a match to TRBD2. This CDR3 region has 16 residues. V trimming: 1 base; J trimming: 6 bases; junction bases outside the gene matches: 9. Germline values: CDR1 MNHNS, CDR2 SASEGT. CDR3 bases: TGTGCCAGCAGTGAAGTCGGCGGGAGCCGCGGCAATGAGCAGTTCTTC. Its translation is CASSEVGGSRGNEQFF.

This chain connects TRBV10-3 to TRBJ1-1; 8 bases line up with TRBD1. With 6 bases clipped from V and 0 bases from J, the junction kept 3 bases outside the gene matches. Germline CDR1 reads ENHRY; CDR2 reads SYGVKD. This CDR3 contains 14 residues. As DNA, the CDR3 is TGTGCCATCAGCCGACAGGGGATGAACACTGAAGCTTTCTTT. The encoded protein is CAISRQGMNTEAFF.

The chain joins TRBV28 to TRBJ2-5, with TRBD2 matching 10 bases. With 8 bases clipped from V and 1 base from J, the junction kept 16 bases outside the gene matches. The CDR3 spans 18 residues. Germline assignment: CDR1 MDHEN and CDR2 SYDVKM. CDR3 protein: CASPPTKGGLAAQETQYF. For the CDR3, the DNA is TGTGCCAGCCCCCCAACGAAGGGCGGACTAGCGGCCCAAGAGACCCAGTACTTC.

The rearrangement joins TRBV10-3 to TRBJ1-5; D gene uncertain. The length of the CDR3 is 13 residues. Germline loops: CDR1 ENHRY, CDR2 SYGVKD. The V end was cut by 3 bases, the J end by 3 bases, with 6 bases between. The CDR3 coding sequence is TGTGCCATCAGTGAAAGACTCAATCAGCCCCAGCATTTT. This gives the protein CAISERLNQPQHF.

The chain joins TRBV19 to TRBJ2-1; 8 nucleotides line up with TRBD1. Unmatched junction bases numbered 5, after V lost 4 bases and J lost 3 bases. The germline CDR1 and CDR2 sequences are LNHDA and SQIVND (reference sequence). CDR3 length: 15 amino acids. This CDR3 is CASSTTDRVYNEQFF. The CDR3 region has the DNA TGTGCCAGTAGTACAACGGACAGGGTCTACAATGAGCAGTTCTTC. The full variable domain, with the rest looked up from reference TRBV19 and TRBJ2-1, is DGGITQSPKYLFRKEGQNVTLSCEQNLNHDAMYWYRQDPGQGLRLIYYSQIVNDFQKGDIAEGYSVSREKKESFPLTVTSAQKNPTAFYLCASSTTDRVYNEQFFGPGTRLTVL.

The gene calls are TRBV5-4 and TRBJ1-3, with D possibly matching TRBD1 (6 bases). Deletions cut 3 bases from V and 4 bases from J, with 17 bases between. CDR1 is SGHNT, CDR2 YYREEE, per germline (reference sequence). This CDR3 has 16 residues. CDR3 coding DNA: TGTGCCAGCAGCTATCCCTTAGGGGGGGCGGGAAACACCATATATTTT. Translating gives CASSYPLGGAGNTIYF.

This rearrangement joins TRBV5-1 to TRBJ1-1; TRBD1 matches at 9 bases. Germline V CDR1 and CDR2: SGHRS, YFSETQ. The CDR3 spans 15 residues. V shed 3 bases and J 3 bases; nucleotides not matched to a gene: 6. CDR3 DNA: TGCGCCAGCAGCTGGGGGGACAGGGAACACACTGAAGCTTTCTTT. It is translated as CASSWGDREHTEAFF.

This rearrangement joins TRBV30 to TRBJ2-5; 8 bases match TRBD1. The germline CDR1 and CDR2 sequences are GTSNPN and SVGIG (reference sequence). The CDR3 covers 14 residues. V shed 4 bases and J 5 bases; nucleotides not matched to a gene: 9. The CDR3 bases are TGTGCCTGGAATCTTGGACAGGGTTTTGAGACCCAGTACTTC. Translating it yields CAWNLGQGFETQYF.

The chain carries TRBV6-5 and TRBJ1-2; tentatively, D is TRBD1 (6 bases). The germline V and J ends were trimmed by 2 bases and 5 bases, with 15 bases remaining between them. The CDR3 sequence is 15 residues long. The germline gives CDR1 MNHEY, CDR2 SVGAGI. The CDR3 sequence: CASSYTRGGMYGYTF. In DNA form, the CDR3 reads TGTGCCAGCAGTTACACAAGGGGGGGGATGTATGGCTACACCTTC.